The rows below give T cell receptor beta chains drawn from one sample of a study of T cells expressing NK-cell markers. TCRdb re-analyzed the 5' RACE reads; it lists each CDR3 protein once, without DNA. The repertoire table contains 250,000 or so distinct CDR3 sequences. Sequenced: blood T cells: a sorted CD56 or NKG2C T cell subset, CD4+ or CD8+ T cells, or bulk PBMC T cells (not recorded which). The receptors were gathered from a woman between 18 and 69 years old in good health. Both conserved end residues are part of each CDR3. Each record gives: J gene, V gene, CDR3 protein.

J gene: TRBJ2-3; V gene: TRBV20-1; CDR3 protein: CSASGREMSTDTQYF
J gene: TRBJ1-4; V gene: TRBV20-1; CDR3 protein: CSARRFGGDEKLFF
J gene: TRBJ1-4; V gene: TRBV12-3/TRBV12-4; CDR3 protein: CASRPGTAGKLFF
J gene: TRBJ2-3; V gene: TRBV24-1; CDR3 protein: CATSAGQRADTQYF
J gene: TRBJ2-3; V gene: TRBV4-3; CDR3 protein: CASSQVGGGLLGDTQYF
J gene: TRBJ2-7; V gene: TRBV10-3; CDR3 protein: CAISGNYEQYF
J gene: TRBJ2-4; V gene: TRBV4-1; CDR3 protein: CASSQVVVSLADKNIQYF
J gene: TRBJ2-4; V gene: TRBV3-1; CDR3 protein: CASSQWDRGNIQYF
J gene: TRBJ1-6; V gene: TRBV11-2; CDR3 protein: CASSLQEPGTANSPLHF
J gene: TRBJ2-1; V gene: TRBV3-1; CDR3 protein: CASSQGSAGPMSEQFF
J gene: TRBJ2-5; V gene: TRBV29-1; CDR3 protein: CSVTGTGAGETQYF
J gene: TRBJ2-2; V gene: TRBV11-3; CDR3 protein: CASSLSGSGNTGELFF
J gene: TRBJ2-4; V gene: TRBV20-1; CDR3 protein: CSAGTSGIAKNIQYF
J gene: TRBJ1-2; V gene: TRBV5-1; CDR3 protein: CASSLLPTNYGYTF
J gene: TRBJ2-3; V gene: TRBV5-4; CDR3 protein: CASQAPSTDTQYF
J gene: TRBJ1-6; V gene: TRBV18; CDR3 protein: CASSPGDGSPLHF
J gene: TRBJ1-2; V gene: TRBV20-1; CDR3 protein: CSAPGGGFYYGYTF
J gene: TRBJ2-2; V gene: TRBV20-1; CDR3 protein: CSAKGFLANTGELFF
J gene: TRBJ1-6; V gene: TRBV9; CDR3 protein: CASSVDGVGSPLHF
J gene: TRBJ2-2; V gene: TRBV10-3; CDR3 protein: CAISERLTGTQNTGELFF
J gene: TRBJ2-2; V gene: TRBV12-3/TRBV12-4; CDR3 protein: CASSFDLATGELFF
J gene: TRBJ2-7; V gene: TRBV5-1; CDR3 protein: CASSEYLDQVGEQYF
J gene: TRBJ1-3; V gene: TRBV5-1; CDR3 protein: CASRPGPGNTIYF
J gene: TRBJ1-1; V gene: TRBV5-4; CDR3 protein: CASSVRGGTEAFF
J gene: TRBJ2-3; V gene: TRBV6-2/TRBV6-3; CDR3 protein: CASRKSGKHDTQYF
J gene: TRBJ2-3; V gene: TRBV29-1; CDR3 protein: CSVFRGEADTQYF
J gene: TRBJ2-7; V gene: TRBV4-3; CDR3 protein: CASSQVGDRGRNEQYF
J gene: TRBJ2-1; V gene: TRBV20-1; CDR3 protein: CSASGFGASYNEQFF
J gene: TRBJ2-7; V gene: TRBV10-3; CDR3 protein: CATGSPGKAYEQYF
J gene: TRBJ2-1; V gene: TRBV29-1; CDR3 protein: CSVEGPGGGVTGNEQFF
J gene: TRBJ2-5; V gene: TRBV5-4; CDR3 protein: CASSGGGSGHMYQETQYF
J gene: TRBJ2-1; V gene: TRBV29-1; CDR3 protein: CSVTEQGAISYNEQFF
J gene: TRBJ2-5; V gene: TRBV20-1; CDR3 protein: CSAPNYVAEETQYF
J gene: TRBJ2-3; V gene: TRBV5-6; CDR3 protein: CASSWFAGTGDTQYF
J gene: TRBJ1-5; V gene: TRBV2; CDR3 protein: CASSVLQPQHF
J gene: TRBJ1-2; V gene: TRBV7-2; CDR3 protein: CASSLASREDGYTF
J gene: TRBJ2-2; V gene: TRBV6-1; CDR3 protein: CASRERVAPYNTGELFF
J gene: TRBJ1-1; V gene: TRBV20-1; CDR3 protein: CSASDSGASEAFF
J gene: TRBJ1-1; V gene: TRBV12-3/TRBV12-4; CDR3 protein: CASSPDWIITEAFF
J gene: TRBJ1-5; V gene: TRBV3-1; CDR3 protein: CASSQGIRDRGSPQHF
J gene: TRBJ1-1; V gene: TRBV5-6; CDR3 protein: CASSLGGSRVEAFF
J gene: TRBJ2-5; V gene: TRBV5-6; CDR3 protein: CASSFGTSGKETQYF
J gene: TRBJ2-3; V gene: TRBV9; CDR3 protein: CASSVGLAGALTDTQYF
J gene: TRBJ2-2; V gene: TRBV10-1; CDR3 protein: CASGRGQGTNTGELFF
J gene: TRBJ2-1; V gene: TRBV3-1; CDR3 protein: CASSQGAGPRGEQFF
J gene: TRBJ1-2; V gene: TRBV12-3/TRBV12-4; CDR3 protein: CASSRGTNYGYTF
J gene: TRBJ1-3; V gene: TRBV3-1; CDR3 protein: CASSHNVRTSGNTIYF
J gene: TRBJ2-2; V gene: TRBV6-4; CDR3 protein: CASSDSGTGELFF
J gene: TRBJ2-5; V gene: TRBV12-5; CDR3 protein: CASGPRDKQETQYF
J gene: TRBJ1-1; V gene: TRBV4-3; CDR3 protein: CASSQELGGGLRNTEAFF
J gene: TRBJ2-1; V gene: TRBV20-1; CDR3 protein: CSARRPMSREKNEQFF
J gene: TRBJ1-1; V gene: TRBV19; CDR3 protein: CASSTGNTEAFF